These T cell receptor beta chains were read from a single sample in a study of regulatory T cells in long-lasting Graves disease. TCRdb re-analysed the multiplex PCR reads in MiXCR, keeping a single row per CDR3 protein. The table has 700,000 or so distinct CDR3 sequences, 25% to 35% seen once. Sequences were derived from peripheral blood mononuclear cells (PBMCs), sampled when the disease was refractory, from a patient treated with antithyroid drugs. These receptors were taken from a female donor with Graves disease. CDR3s include the opening cysteine and the closing phenylalanine or tryptophan. Each record gives: clone size, V gene, D gene, J gene, CDR3 protein, CDR3 DNA. D genes are given only for firm matches. Where a row states a size, it is once, few, many or the class of an expanded clone; other rows omit it.

clone_size: few; v_call: TRBV9; d_call: -; j_call: TRBJ1-1; cdr3_aa: CASSVAYGGEAFF; cdr3_nt: TGTGCCAGCAGCGTAGCTTATGGCGGTGAAGCTTTCTTT
clone_size: -; v_call: TRBV10-3; d_call: TRBD1; j_call: TRBJ1-2; cdr3_aa: CAISERTGAIYGYTF; cdr3_nt: TGTGCCATCAGTGAAAGGACAGGGGCTATCTATGGCTACACCTTC
clone_size: few; v_call: TRBV5-1; d_call: -; j_call: TRBJ1-1; cdr3_aa: CASSREGESQAFF; cdr3_nt: TGCGCCAGCAGCAGGGAGGGGGAAAGCCAGGCTTTCTTT
clone_size: -; v_call: TRBV5-1; d_call: -; j_call: TRBJ2-7; cdr3_aa: CASSSLDSVEQYF; cdr3_nt: TGCGCCAGCAGCTCCTTGGACAGCGTCGAGCAGTACTTC
clone_size: few; v_call: TRBV7-3; d_call: -; j_call: TRBJ2-2; cdr3_aa: CASSPGTGAYTGELFF; cdr3_nt: TGTGCCAGCAGCCCGGGGACTGGAGCCTACACCGGGGAGCTGTTTTTT
clone_size: -; v_call: TRBV12-3/TRBV12-4; d_call: -; j_call: TRBJ1-3; cdr3_aa: CASSLRGRGGNTIYF; cdr3_nt: TGTGCCAGCAGTTTGCGGGGGCGAGGTGGAAACACCATATATTTT
clone_size: once; v_call: TRBV10-3; d_call: TRBD1; j_call: TRBJ1-5; cdr3_aa: CAIREDRGVSQPQHF; cdr3_nt: TGTGCCATCAGGGAGGACAGGGGTGTAAGTCAGCCCCAGCATTTT
clone_size: -; v_call: TRBV29-1; d_call: -; j_call: TRBJ2-5; cdr3_aa: CSVEDLVGSGGETQYF; cdr3_nt: TGCAGCGTTGAAGATCTGGTGGGAAGTGGGGGAGAGACCCAGTACTTC
clone_size: few; v_call: TRBV2; d_call: TRBD1; j_call: TRBJ2-5; cdr3_aa: CASDRARETQYF; cdr3_nt: TGTGCCAGCGACAGGGCCAGAGAGACCCAGTACTTC
clone_size: -; v_call: TRBV19; d_call: -; j_call: TRBJ1-5; cdr3_aa: CASSIRSRNSNQPQHF; cdr3_nt: TGTGCCAGTAGTATTAGGTCGCGAAATAGCAATCAGCCCCAGCATTTT
clone_size: -; v_call: TRBV3-1; d_call: -; j_call: TRBJ1-2; cdr3_aa: CASSLTSQDRGYTF; cdr3_nt: TGTGCCAGCAGTTTGACTAGCCAGGATCGGGGCTACACCTTC
clone_size: few; v_call: TRBV6-1; d_call: -; j_call: TRBJ1-1; cdr3_aa: CASSRTFDTEAFF; cdr3_nt: TGTGCCAGCAGCCGGACCTTTGACACTGAAGCTTTCTTT
clone_size: few; v_call: TRBV20-1; d_call: -; j_call: TRBJ1-6; cdr3_aa: CSARVGLSLHF; cdr3_nt: TGCAGTGCTAGAGTGGGGCTATCCCTCCACTTT